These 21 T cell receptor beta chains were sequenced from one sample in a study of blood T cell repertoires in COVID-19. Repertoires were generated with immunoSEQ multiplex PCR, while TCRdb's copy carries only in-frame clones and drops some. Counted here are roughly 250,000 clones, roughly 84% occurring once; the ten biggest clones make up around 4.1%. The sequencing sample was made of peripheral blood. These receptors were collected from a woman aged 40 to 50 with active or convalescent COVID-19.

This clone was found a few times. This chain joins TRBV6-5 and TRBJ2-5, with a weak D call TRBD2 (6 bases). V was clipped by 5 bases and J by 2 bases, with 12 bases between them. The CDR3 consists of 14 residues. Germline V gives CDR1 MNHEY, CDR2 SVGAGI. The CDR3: CASSLSRGQETQYF. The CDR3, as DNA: TGTGCCAGCAGTCTAAGTCGGGGGCAAGAGACCCAGTACTTC.

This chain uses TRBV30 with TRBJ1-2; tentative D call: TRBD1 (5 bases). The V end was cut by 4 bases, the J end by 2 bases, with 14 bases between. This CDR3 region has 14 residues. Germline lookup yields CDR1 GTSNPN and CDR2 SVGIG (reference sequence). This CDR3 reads CAWIAGFSNYGYTF. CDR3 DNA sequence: TGTGCCTGGATCGCAGGGTTCTCAAACTATGGCTACACCTTC. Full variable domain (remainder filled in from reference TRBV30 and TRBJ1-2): SQTIHQWPATLVQPVGSPLSLECTVEGTSNPNLYWYRQAAGRGLQLLFYSVGIGQISSEVPQNLSASRPQDRQFILSSKKLLLSDSGFYLCAWIAGFSNYGYTFGSGTRLTVV.

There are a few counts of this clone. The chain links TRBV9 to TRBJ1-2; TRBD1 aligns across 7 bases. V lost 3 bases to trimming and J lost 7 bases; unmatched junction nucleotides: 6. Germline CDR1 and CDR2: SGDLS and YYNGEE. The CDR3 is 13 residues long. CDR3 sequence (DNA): TGTGCCAGCAGCGGAACAGGGGAGGTTGGCTACACCTTC. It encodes CASSGTGEVGYTF. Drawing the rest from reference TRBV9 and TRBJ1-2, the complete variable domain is DSGVTQTPKHLITATGQRVTLRCSPRSGDLSVYWYQQSLDQGLQFLIQYYNGEERAKGNILERFSAQQFPDLHSELNLSSLELGDSALYFCASSGTGEVGYTFGSGTRLTVV.

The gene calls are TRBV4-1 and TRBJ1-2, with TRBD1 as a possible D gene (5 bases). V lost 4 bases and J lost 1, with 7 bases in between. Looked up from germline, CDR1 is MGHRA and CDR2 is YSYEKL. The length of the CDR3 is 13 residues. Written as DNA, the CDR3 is TGCGCCAGCAGCCTCGGACATAACTATGGCTACACCTTC. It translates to CASSLGHNYGYTF.

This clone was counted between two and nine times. As DNA, the CDR3 is TGCGCCAGCAGTGAGTCGGGACAGAACAATGAGCAGTTCTTC. Its protein is CASSESGQNNEQFF. This chain uses TRBV10-1 with TRBJ2-1; 7 bases agree with TRBD1. The J segment lost 5 bases and the V segment lost 0 bases, leaving 1 base of the junction unmatched. The CDR3 is made up of 14 amino acids. Per germline, CDR1 WNHNN and CDR2 SYGVQD (reference sequence).

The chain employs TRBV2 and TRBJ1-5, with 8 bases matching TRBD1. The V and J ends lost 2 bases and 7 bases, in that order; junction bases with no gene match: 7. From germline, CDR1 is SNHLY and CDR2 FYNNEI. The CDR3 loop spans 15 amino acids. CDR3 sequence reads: CASSEYDRGSQPQHF. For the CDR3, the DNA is TGTGCCAGCAGTGAATACGACAGGGGTTCGCAGCCCCAGCATTTT.

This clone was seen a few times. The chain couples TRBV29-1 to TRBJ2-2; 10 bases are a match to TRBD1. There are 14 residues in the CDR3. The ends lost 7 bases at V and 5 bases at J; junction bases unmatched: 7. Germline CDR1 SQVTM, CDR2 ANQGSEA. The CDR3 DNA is TGCAGCGGGCGACAGGGGGCCAGTACCGGGGAGCTGTTTTTT. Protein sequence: CSGRQGASTGELFF.

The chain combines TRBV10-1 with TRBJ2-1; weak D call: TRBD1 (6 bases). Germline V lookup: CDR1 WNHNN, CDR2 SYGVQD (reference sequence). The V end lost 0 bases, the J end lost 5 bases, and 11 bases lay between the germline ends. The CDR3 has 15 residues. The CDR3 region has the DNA TGCGCCAGCAGTGAGTCGTCGGGACACCACAATGAGCAGTTCTTC. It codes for CASSESSGHHNEQFF.

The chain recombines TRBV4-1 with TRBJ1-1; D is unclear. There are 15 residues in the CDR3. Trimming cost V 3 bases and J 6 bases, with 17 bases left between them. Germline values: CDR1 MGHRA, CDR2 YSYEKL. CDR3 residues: CASSHPKPGYSEAFF. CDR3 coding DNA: TGCGCCAGCAGCCATCCGAAGCCCGGTTACTCTGAAGCTTTCTTT.

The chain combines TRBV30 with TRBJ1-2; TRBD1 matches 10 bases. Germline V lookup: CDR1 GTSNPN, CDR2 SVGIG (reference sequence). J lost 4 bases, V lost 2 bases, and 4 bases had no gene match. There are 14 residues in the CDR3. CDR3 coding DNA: TGTGCCTGGAGTCCGACAGGGGGCATCTATGGCTACACCTTC. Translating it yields CAWSPTGGIYGYTF.

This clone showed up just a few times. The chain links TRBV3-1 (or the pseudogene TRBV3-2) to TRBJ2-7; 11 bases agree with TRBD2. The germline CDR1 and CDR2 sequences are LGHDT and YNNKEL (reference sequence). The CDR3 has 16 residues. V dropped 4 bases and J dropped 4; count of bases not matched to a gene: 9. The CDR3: CASSRNSGGAGYEQYF. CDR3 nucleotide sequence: TGTGCCAGCAGCCGCAATAGCGGGGGGGCCGGTTACGAGCAGTACTTC.

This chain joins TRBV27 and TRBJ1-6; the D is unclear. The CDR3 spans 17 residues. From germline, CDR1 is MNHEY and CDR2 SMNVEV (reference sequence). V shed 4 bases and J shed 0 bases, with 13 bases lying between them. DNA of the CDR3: TGTGCCAGCAGTTGGGTCTTAAGGAGCTCCTATAATTCACCCCTCCACTTT. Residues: CASSWVLRSSYNSPLHF.

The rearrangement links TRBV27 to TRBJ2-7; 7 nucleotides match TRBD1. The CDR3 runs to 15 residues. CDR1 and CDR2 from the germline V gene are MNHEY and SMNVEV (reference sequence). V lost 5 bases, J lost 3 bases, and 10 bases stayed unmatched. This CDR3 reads CASSTYRGTGYEQYV. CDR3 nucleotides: TGTGCCAGCAGTACCTACAGGGGAACCGGCTACGAGCAGTACGTC.

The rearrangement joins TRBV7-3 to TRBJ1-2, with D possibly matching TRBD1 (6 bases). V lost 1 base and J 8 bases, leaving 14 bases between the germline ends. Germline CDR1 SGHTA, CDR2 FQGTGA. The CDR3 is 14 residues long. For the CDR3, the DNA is TGTGCCAGCAGCTTAAGTGCAGGGGAACCAGGCTACACCTTC. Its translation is CASSLSAGEPGYTF. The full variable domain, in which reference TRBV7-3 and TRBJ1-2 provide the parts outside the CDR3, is GAGVSQTPSNKVTEKGKYVELRCDPISGHTALYWYRQSLGQGPEFLIYFQGTGAADDSGLPNDRFFAVRPEGSVSTLKIQRTERGDSAVYLCASSLSAGEPGYTFGSGTRLTVV.

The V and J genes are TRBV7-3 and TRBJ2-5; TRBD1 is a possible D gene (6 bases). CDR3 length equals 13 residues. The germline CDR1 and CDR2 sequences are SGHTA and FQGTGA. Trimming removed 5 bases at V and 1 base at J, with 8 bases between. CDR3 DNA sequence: TGTGCCAGCAGCGGACAGTTCCAAGAGACCCAGTACTTC. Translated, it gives CASSGQFQETQYF.

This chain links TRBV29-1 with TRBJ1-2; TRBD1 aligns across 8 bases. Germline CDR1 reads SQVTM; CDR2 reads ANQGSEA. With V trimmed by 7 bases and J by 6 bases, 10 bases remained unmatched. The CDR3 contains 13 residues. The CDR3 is CSALSGGVNGYTF. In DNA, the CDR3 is TGCAGCGCCCTGTCAGGGGGCGTAAATGGCTACACCTTC.

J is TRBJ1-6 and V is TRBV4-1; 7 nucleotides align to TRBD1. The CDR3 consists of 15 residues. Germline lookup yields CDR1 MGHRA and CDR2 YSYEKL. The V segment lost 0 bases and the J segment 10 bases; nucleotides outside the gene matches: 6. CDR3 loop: CASSQDLLGGSPLHF. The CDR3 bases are TGCGCCAGCAGCCAAGATCTTCTAGGGGGCTCACCCCTCCACTTT.

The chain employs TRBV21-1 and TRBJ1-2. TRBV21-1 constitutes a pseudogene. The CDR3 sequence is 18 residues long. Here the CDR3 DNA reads TGTGCCAGCAGCAAAGTCCGGAGGGTAGGAGTGTTTGGCTATGGCTACACCTTC. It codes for CASSKVRRVGVFGYGYTF.

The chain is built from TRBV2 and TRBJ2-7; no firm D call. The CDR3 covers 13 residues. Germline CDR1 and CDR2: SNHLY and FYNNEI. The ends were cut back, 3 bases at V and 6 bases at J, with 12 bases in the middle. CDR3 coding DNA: TGTGCCAGCAGTGAGGGCCGTACAACCGAGCAGTACTTC. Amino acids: CASSEGRTTEQYF.

CDR3 loop: CASSLGQGDTGELFF. Here the CDR3 DNA reads TGTGCCAGCTCACTCGGACAGGGCGACACCGGGGAGCTGTTTTTT. This chain links TRBV18 with TRBJ2-2; 8 bases are shared with TRBD1. Germline V lookup: CDR1 KGHSH, CDR2 LQKENI. CDR3 length equals 15 residues. The junction had 4 bases not matched to a gene; V was cut back by 4 bases and J by 3 bases.

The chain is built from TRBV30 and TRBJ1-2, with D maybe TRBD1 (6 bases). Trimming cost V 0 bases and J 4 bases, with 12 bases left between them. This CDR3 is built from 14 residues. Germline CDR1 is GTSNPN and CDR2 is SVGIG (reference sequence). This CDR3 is CAWSVWGLGYGYTF. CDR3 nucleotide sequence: TGTGCCTGGAGTGTATGGGGGCTCGGCTATGGCTACACCTTC.